The rows below give T cell receptor beta chains drawn from one sample of a study of blood T cells in healthy people across ages. TCRdb analysed the 5' RACE reads with MiXCR anew, one entry per CDR3 protein. The sample includes almost 1 million distinct CDR3 sequences, roughly 47% of them seen just once. The sequenced sample was blood. These receptors all stem from a woman aged 55-69 years in good health. CDR3s include the opening cysteine and the closing phenylalanine or tryptophan. A D gene is named only where the DNA matches it firmly. A row's size may be missing; if present it is once, few, many or a size class.

clone_size	v_call	j_call	d_call	cdr3_aa	cdr3_nt
NA	TRBV20-1	TRBJ2-1	TRBD2	CSARDPGREGGWNEQFF	TGCAGTGCTAGAGATCCTGGGCGGGAGGGCGGATGGAATGAGCAGTTCTTC
NA	TRBV29-1	TRBJ1-2	NA	CSVEAAGYGYTF	TGCAGCGTTGAGGCGGCAGGCTATGGCTACACCTTC
NA	TRBV4-1	TRBJ2-1	TRBD2	CASSQERRGRGFEQFF	TGCGCCAGCAGCCAAGAACGGCGCGGGAGGGGATTTGAGCAGTTCTTC
NA	TRBV19	TRBJ1-6	NA	CASSIGEGNSPLHF	TGTGCCAGTAGTATCGGGGAGGGGAATTCACCCCTCCACTTT
NA	TRBV4-3	TRBJ2-1	NA	CASSQEEAGEDNERFF	TGCGCCAGCAGCCAAGAGGAGGCAGGGGAGGACAATGAGCGGTTCTTC
NA	TRBV5-1	TRBJ1-6	NA	CASSTPVGGEQSPLHF	TGCGCCAGCAGTACCCCAGTTGGGGGCGAACAGTCACCCCTCCACTTT
few	TRBV7-2	TRBJ2-5	TRBD2	CASSFPRASGSQETQYF	TGTGCCAGCAGCTTCCCTCGGGCTAGCGGGAGCCAAGAGACCCAGTACTTC
NA	TRBV28	TRBJ2-6	TRBD1	CASNPTGVGGANVLTF	TGTGCCAGCAACCCTACAGGGGTTGGTGGGGCCAACGTCCTGACTTTC
NA	TRBV4-1	TRBJ2-3	NA	CASSRRITGNGVDTQYF	TGCGCCAGCAGCCGAAGGATCACAGGAAACGGGGTGGATACGCAGTATTTT
NA	TRBV4-2	TRBJ1-1	NA	CASSQKAGTRNTEAFF	TGTGCCAGCAGCCAGAAAGCCGGGACTCGGAACACTGAAGCTTTCTTT
NA	TRBV7-2	TRBJ2-7	NA	CASSSQKGYEQYF	TGTGCCAGCAGCTCACAGAAGGGCTACGAGCAGTACTTC
NA	TRBV6-6	TRBJ2-2	NA	CASSHPLNGELFF	TGTGCCAGCAGTCACCCTCTGAATGGGGAGCTGTTTTTT
few	TRBV27	TRBJ2-5	NA	CASSPWRKTQYF	TGTGCCAGCAGCCCGTGGCGTAAGACCCAGTACTTC
NA	TRBV12-3/TRBV12-4	TRBJ2-7	NA	CASSRPPGDYEQYF	TGTGCCAGCAGCCGACCTCCGGGAGACTACGAGCAGTACTTC
NA	TRBV12-3/TRBV12-4	TRBJ1-1	TRBD1	CASSGQVGEAFF	TGTGCCAGCAGTGGACAGGTCGGGGAAGCTTTCTTT
few	TRBV20-1	TRBJ2-7	NA	CSASGGPGLSYEQYF	TGCAGTGCTAGTGGGGGCCCAGGACTCTCCTACGAGCAGTACTTC
NA	TRBV3-1	TRBJ2-5	TRBD1	CASSPGQDQETQYF	TGTGCCAGCAGCCCGGGACAGGACCAAGAGACCCAGTACTTC
few	TRBV12-3/TRBV12-4	TRBJ2-7	NA	CASSFRSRQYF	TGTGCCAGCAGTTTTAGGTCCCGGCAGTACTTC
few	TRBV29-1	TRBJ2-3	TRBD2	CSVGLAGSTDTQYF	TGCAGCGTTGGTTTAGCGGGGAGCACAGATACGCAGTATTTT
NA	TRBV6-6	TRBJ1-3	TRBD1	CASSPRTGSSGNTIYF	TGTGCCAGCAGTCCCCGGACAGGGTCCTCTGGAAACACCATATATTTT
NA	TRBV5-4	TRBJ2-5	TRBD1	CASSLVMWDRRQETQYF	TGTGCCAGCAGCTTGGTGATGTGGGACAGGAGACAAGAGACCCAGTACTTC
NA	TRBV28	TRBJ2-2	NA	CASLGGRINTGELFF	TGTGCCAGTCTGGGGGGGCGGATCAACACCGGGGAGCTGTTTTTT
NA	TRBV28	TRBJ1-4	TRBD1	CASIRTGATNEKLFF	TGTGCCAGCATCCGTACAGGGGCCACTAATGAAAAACTGTTTTTT
NA	TRBV20-1	TRBJ2-5	TRBD2	CSRAGEETQYF	TGCAGCAGAGCGGGAGAAGAGACCCAGTACTTC
NA	TRBV21-1	TRBJ2-7	NA	CASTTGTLISEQYF	TGTGCCAGCACCACCGGGACCCTGATCTCCGAGCAGTACTTC
few	TRBV7-2	TRBJ2-7	NA	CASSLARPSVGIPHYEQYF	TGTGCCAGCAGCTTAGCCCGGCCTAGCGTCGGAATCCCCCACTACGAGCAGTACTTC
NA	TRBV10-3	TRBJ2-7	TRBD2	CAARGGGNEQYF	TGTGCCGCACGGGGGGGAGGGAATGAGCAGTACTTC
NA	TRBV21-1	TRBJ1-4	NA	CASSKREGGTDEKLFF	TGTGCCAGCAGCAAAAGGGAGGGTGGGACAGATGAAAAACTGTTTTTT
NA	TRBV7-9	TRBJ2-7	NA	CASSLIGAGGYEQYF	TGTGCCAGCAGCTTAATAGGAGCAGGAGGCTACGAGCAGTACTTC
NA	TRBV18	TRBJ1-2	NA	CASSPGSHYGYTF	TGTGCCAGCTCACCAGGGTCCCACTATGGCTACACCTTC
NA	TRBV20-1	TRBJ1-2	NA	CSARDARIANYGYTF	TGCAGTGCTAGAGATGCAAGGATAGCTAACTATGGCTACACCTTC
NA	TRBV5-1	TRBJ2-3	NA	CASRSQSAADTQYF	TGCGCCAGCAGAAGCCAGTCGGCGGCAGATACGCAGTATTTT
NA	TRBV6-1	TRBJ1-6	TRBD1	CASIFTGEYNSPLHF	TGTGCCAGCATTTTTACAGGGGAATATAATTCACCCCTCCACTTT
few	TRBV10-3	TRBJ2-6	TRBD1	CASADRGLSGANVLTF	TGTGCCTCCGCGGACAGGGGACTCTCTGGGGCCAACGTCCTGACTTTC
few	TRBV21-1	TRBJ2-7	NA	CASSKEGAGDYEQYF	TGTGCCAGCAGCAAAGAGGGGGCAGGGGACTACGAGCAGTACTTC
NA	TRBV12-3/TRBV12-4	TRBJ2-5	NA	CASKSTSKYQETQYF	TGTGCCAGCAAATCGACAAGCAAGTACCAAGAGACCCAGTACTTC
NA	TRBV7-9	TRBJ2-7	NA	CASSSVGGSPYEQYF	TGTGCCAGCAGCTCAGTAGGCGGGTCCCCGTACGAGCAGTACTTC
NA	TRBV20-1	TRBJ2-4	TRBD2	CSATSGTRPSGEQYF	TGCAGTGCTACCTCCGGGACTAGGCCCTCGGGAGAGCAGTACTTC
NA	TRBV15	TRBJ2-4	TRBD1	CATSLDRRLNIQYF	TGTGCCACCAGCCTGGACAGGCGACTAAACATTCAGTACTTC
few	TRBV7-2	TRBJ2-7	NA	CASSPQRVSSYEQYF	TGTGCCAGCAGCCCTCAGCGGGTTAGCTCCTACGAGCAGTACTTC
few	TRBV28	TRBJ1-2	NA	CASSPQDYGYTF	TGTGCCAGCAGTCCCCAGGACTATGGCTACACCTTC
NA	TRBV7-2	TRBJ2-5	NA	CASSLEARERETQYF	TGTGCCAGCAGCTTAGAAGCCCGCGAGCGAGAGACCCAGTACTTC
NA	TRBV2	TRBJ2-3	TRBD2	CASTVAGGADTQYF	TGTGCCAGTACCGTAGCGGGGGGCGCAGATACGCAGTATTTT
NA	TRBV28	TRBJ2-1	TRBD2	CASSPVGLAVTNNEQFF	TGTGCCAGCAGTCCCGTAGGACTAGCGGTTACGAACAATGAGCAGTTCTTC
NA	TRBV6-5	TRBJ2-2	TRBD1	CASSPRGLVPGELFF	TGTGCCAGCAGTCCCAGGGGGCTTGTCCCCGGGGAGCTGTTTTTT
NA	TRBV12-3/TRBV12-4	TRBJ2-7	TRBD2	CASGTSGSGPYEQYF	TGTGCCAGCGGAACTAGCGGGAGTGGTCCCTACGAGCAGTACTTC
NA	TRBV20-1	TRBJ1-1	NA	CSARESPDKNTEAFF	TGCAGTGCTAGAGAGTCTCCCGACAAGAACACTGAAGCTTTCTTT
NA	TRBV9	TRBJ2-3	NA	CASSVAVRADTQYF	TGTGCCAGCAGCGTAGCGGTGAGGGCAGATACGCAGTATTTT
NA	TRBV4-3	TRBJ2-1	NA	CASSQVLRWEDPYNEQFF	TGCGCCAGCAGCCAAGTGTTAAGGTGGGAGGATCCCTACAATGAGCAGTTCTTC
NA	TRBV28	TRBJ2-3	NA	CASSFGCKTDTDTQYF	TGTGCCAGCAGTTTCGGATGCAAGACGGACACAGATACGCAGTATTTT
few	TRBV12-3/TRBV12-4	TRBJ2-1	TRBD1	CASSFSGGAVSEQFF	TGTGCCAGCAGTTTTTCAGGGGGCGCTGTCAGTGAGCAGTTCTTC
once	TRBV10-3	TRBJ1-5	TRBD1	CAIATGDRSNQPQHF	TGTGCCATAGCAACAGGGGACCGTAGCAATCAGCCCCAGCATTTT
few	TRBV7-9	TRBJ2-1	NA	CASSPDRNEQFF	TGTGCCAGCAGCCCCGACAGGAATGAGCAGTTCTTC
NA	TRBV7-9	TRBJ2-7	NA	CASSLSQMTFEQYF	TGTGCCAGCAGCTTATCCCAAATGACATTCGAGCAGTACTTC
NA	TRBV6-5	TRBJ2-3	NA	CASSYSPPGGGDTQYF	TGTGCCAGCAGTTACTCACCTCCCGGAGGGGGAGATACGCAGTATTTT
NA	TRBV20-1	TRBJ2-7	NA	CSAREPLPDYEQYF	TGCAGTGCTAGAGAACCTCTCCCCGACTACGAGCAGTACTTC
NA	TRBV11-2	TRBJ1-2	NA	CASSLDGDSYGYTF	TGTGCCAGCAGCTTAGATGGCGATTCCTATGGCTACACCTTC